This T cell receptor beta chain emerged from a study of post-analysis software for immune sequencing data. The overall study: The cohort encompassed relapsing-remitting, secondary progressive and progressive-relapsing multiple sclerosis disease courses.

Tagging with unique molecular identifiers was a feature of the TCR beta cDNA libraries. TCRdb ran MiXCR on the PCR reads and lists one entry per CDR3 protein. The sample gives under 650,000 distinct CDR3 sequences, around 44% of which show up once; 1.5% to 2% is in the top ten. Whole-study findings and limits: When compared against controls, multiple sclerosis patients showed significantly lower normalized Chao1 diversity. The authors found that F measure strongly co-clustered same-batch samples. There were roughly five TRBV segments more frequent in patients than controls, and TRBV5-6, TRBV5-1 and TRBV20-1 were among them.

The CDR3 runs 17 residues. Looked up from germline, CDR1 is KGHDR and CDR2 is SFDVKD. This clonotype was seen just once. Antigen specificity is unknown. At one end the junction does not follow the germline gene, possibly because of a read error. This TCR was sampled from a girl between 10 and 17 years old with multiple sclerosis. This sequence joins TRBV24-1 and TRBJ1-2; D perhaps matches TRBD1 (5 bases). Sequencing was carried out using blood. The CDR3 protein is CAISDASDRSAPRGYTF. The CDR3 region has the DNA TGTGCCATCAGTGATGCCTCCGACAGATCAGCCCCTAGAGGCTACACCTTC.